The present TCR beta chain was sequenced within a study of blood T cell repertoires in COVID-19. Study-level background: T cells, B-cell-depleted T cells, or PBMCs supplied cDNA or gDNA.

Germline V gene lookup returns CDR1 SGHTA and CDR2 FQGNSA. Trimming took 5 bases from V and 0 from J; bases not matched to a gene: 6. This CDR3 spans 16 amino acids. Profiling relied on immunoSEQ multiplex PCR, and the TCRdb table lists in-frame clones only, not all of them. This table has about 88,000 clones, around 90% appearing once. Input material: peripheral blood. The rearrangement uses TRBV7-2 and TRBJ1-2; 10 nucleotides match TRBD1. This TCR came from a male donor with acute or convalescent COVID-19. In DNA form, the CDR3 reads TGTGCCAGCAGCATGGGACAGGGGCCCCCTAACTATGGCTACACCTTC. This sequence encodes CASSMGQGPPNYGYTF.